The T cell receptor beta chain under discussion was sequenced for a study of shared clonotypes between healthy human individuals. A note on this clone: Antigen unknown.

The donor cohort consisted entirely of Caucasian adults residing in Nashville, Tennessee. Regarding the study as a whole: Researchers sampled only blood; tissue repertoires likely differ.

V was pared by 2 bases and J by 3 bases, with 6 bases of the junction left unmatched. CDR3 length: 15 residues. CDR1 MNHNS and CDR2 SASEGT come from the germline V gene. 200 ng DNA, around 30,000 T cell genomes, went into each sorted-subset replicate PCR. The method was immunoSEQ multiplex PCR; TCRdb's version includes in-frame clones alone and lacks a portion of them. The sample includes 2,500,000 or so clones, about nine tenths of them seen just once. The clonotype originates from a young man in good health. Some clones in this sample may be carry-over from other donors' samples. Sequenced material: naive CD4+ T cells from PBMCs. Specified subset: CD45RA+ positively selected. The rearrangement joins TRBV6-1 to TRBJ2-7; 8 bases map to TRBD2. CDR3 protein: CASSEFSGTRYEQYF. The DNA of the CDR3 is TGTGCCAGCAGTGAATTTAGCGGGACTCGCTACGAGCAGTACTTC.